This T cell receptor beta chain was obtained from a study of blood T cell repertoires in COVID-19. In the study overall: Whether acute or convalescent, the COVID-19 samples came from the United States, Italy and Spain. Sources were T cells, B-cell-depleted T cells, or PBMCs; the material itself was cDNA or gDNA.

The CDR3 is made up of 16 amino acids. Germline V CDR1 and CDR2: SGHDT, YYEEEE. There are many counts of this clone. A read error may be the cause here, since a much bigger clone is one base away. The same CDR3 can be traced to other DNA sequences in this sample. Original analysis: Amplification of reference gene primers was used by the study to estimate nucleated cell counts. Method: immunoSEQ multiplex PCR; TCRdb's copy keeps in-frame clones and lacks some. Clone size and the V and J calls come from that table; the DNA yielded D and trimming. The sample yields 85,000 to 120,000 clones, roughly four fifths seen once.

The chain carries TRBV5-6 and TRBJ2-7, with 10 bases identical to TRBD2. The clonotype was recovered from a woman aged 55-70 years with acute or convalescent COVID-19. Sequenced material: peripheral blood. In DNA, the CDR3 is TGCGCCAGCAGCGGGGGGGAGGGACAGGCCCCCTACGAGCAGTACTTC. Its protein is CASSGGEGQAPYEQYF.